This T cell receptor beta chain was sequenced during a study of cytomegalovirus exposure and HLA in healthy donors. Study observations and caveats: Researchers counted around 150 TCR beta chains as cytomegalovirus-associated. Reportedly, cytomegalovirus status was diagnosed with high sensitivity and specificity.

The donors were part of the validation cohort, which consisted of over a hundred subjects and was separate from the first cohort of around 620 subjects. Deletions cut 5 bases from V and 15 bases from J, with 11 bases between. From germline, CDR1 is SGHAT and CDR2 FQNNGV. CDR3 length equals 10 residues. As to this clone: What it binds is unknown.

Generated by immunoSEQ multiplex PCR, the TCRdb table keeps only in-frame clones and is missing some. Among some 110,000 clones listed, 88% were seen once. Sequences were obtained from PBMCs. The gene calls are TRBV11-2 and TRBJ2-1; possible D gene TRBD1, 5 bases. This clonotype was obtained from a man aged 18-30 years in good health and CMV-seronegative. DNA of the CDR3: TGTGCCAGCAGCGGACCTGGGGCGTTCTTC. This codes for CASSGPGAFF.